The 17 T cell receptor beta chains below all came from one sample that was sequenced in a study of blood T cell repertoires in COVID-19. TCRdb keeps only in-frame clones here, not all; method: immunoSEQ multiplex PCR. The sample has 100,000 to 150,000 clones, approximately 89% seen once. Sequenced: peripheral blood. These TCRs come from a middle-aged man with acute or convalescent COVID-19.

A few counts support this clone. The V call is TRBV15, the J call TRBJ2-2, with TRBD2 matching 9 bases. V was pared by 0 bases and J by 3 bases, with 8 bases of the junction left unmatched. Germline CDR1 reads LNHNV; CDR2 reads YYDKDF (reference sequence). The CDR3 is made up of 18 amino acids. CDR3 nucleotide sequence: TGTGCCACCAGCAGAGATCCCAATAGCGGGGGCTACACCGGGGAGCTGTTTTTT. Translating gives CATSRDPNSGGYTGELFF. The entire variable domain, with the rest obtained from reference TRBV15 and TRBJ2-2, is as follows: DAMVIQNPRYQVTQFGKPVTLSCSQTLNHNVMYWYQQKSSQAPKLLFHYYDKDFNNEADTPDNFQSRRPNTSFCFLDIRSPGLGDTAMYLCATSRDPNSGGYTGELFFGEGSRLTVL.

J is TRBJ1-5 and V is TRBV2; 7 positions agree with TRBD1. V dropped 6 bases and J dropped 4; count of bases not matched to a gene: 9. The CDR3 length is 15 residues. Germline loops: CDR1 SNHLY, CDR2 FYNNEI. For the CDR3, the DNA is TGTGCCAGCAGCCGACAGGGACCCTTGAATCAGCCCCAGCATTTT. As protein: CASSRQGPLNQPQHF.

The chain has TRBV14 and TRBJ1-2; no reliable D call. V lost 4 bases and J lost 2, with 14 bases in between. Per the germline V gene, CDR1 is SGHDN and CDR2 is FVKESK. The CDR3 has 15 amino acids. CDR3 region: CASSPKANRNYGYTF. In DNA, the CDR3 is TGTGCCAGCAGCCCCAAGGCGAACAGAAACTATGGCTACACCTTC.

The chain has TRBV28 and TRBJ1-1; D not resolved. Germline V gene data show CDR1 as MDHEN and CDR2 as SYDVKM. The CDR3 is 14 residues long. Trimming stripped 2 bases from V and 2 bases from J, with 9 bases between. The CDR3 reads CASSLEQLNTEAFF. In DNA form, the CDR3 reads TGTGCCAGCAGTTTAGAACAGCTCAACACTGAAGCTTTCTTT.

J is TRBJ1-2 and V is TRBV2; D gene unclear. Germline CDR1 SNHLY, CDR2 FYNNEI. The V and J ends lost 3 bases and 1 base respectively, with 9 bases between them. The CDR3 length is 14 residues. CDR3 nucleotides: TGTGCCAGCAGTGAGCGGCAGCTTAACTATGGCTACACCTTC. This translates into CASSERQLNYGYTF.

The chain combines TRBV28 with TRBJ1-2; TRBD1 matches 7 bases. Germline loops: CDR1 MDHEN, CDR2 SYDVKM. V gave up 8 bases and J gave up 2 bases; unmatched junction bases: 8. The CDR3 contains 14 residues. The CDR3 sequence is CASGGTGVNYGYTF. CDR3 coding DNA: TGTGCCAGCGGAGGAACAGGGGTAAACTATGGCTACACCTTC.

The chain employs TRBV19 and TRBJ1-1; no clear D. Per germline, CDR1 LNHDA and CDR2 SQIVND (reference sequence). The CDR3 extends over 13 amino acids. The V gene lost 3 bases and the J gene lost 1 base, with 6 bases spanning the gap. Here the CDR3 reads CASSISTNTEAFF. The CDR3 nucleotides read TGTGCCAGTAGTATTAGCACGAACACTGAAGCTTTCTTT.

The chain carries TRBV10-3 and TRBJ2-1; TRBD2 aligns across 7 bases. J was trimmed by 8 bases and V by 7 bases; bases with no gene match: 17. The CDR3 is 16 amino acids. The V gene's germline CDR1 is ENHRY and CDR2 SYGVKD. CDR3 protein: CAINIGRAGSKDEQFF. CDR3 bases: TGTGCCATCAACATCGGGCGAGCGGGAAGTAAGGATGAGCAGTTCTTC.

The V and J genes are TRBV5-6 and TRBJ2-1, with D tentatively TRBD2 (5 bases). Germline loops: CDR1 SGHDT, CDR2 YYEEEE. Trimming left V 3 bases short and J 6 bases short, with 10 bases between. CDR3 length equals 13 residues. CDR3 region: CASSSIASNEQFF. The DNA of the CDR3 is TGTGCCAGCAGCTCAATAGCGAGCAATGAGCAGTTCTTC.

The chain links TRBV5-4 to TRBJ2-1; D is perhaps TRBD2 (6 bases). CDR3 length equals 15 residues. V shed 3 bases and J shed 13 bases, with 23 bases lying between them. The germline CDR1 and CDR2 sequences are SGHNT and YYREEE (reference sequence). CDR3 nucleotides: TGTGCCAGCAGCTCCGACCGGGGGAGAATGAGTACCCAGTTCTTC. It translates to CASSSDRGRMSTQFF.

This clone appeared a single time. The J gene is TRBJ2-7, the V gene TRBV19; a possible D gene is TRBD2 (6 bases). The CDR3 has 14 amino acids. The V gene's germline CDR1 is LNHDA and CDR2 SQIVND (reference sequence). Trimming pared 1 base from V and 3 bases from J, leaving 10 bases between. The CDR3 DNA follows: TGTGCCAGTAGTATAGCAGGGACTCGCTACGAGCAGTACTTC. Translation: CASSIAGTRYEQYF.

This clone was recorded a few times. The chain couples TRBV3-1 (or the pseudogene TRBV3-2) to TRBJ1-6; 9 bases agree with TRBD1. This CDR3 is built from 16 residues. Trimming at V came to 1 base and at J to 8 bases, leaving 6 bases not matched to a gene. In germline, CDR1 is LGHDT, CDR2 YNNKEL (reference sequence). CDR3 bases: TGTGCCAGCAGCCAAGGTGGGACAGGGTCCCATTCACCCCTCCACTTT. This gives the protein CASSQGGTGSHSPLHF.

This clone has just a few counts. The rearrangement joins TRBV27 to TRBJ2-7, with 7 bases matching TRBD1. Germline loops: CDR1 MNHEY, CDR2 SMNVEV (reference sequence). V lost 3 bases and J lost 5; bases outside the gene matches: 10. This CDR3 is built from 15 residues. This chain's CDR3 is CASSFFRQGNNEQYF. The CDR3 DNA reads as TGTGCCAGCAGTTTTTTCCGACAGGGCAACAACGAGCAGTACTTC.

The chain recombines TRBV5-4 with TRBJ1-2; D not resolved. The CDR3 extends over 13 amino acids. Germline CDR1 SGHNT, CDR2 YYREEE (reference sequence). Trimming removed 1 base from V and 6 bases from J, with 10 bases in between. CDR3 sequence reads: CASSLSILDGYTF. CDR3 DNA sequence: TGTGCCAGCAGCTTGTCGATTCTAGATGGCTACACCTTC.

The gene calls are TRBV20-1 and TRBJ1-1, with a weak D call TRBD1 (6 bases). Germline V gives CDR1 DFQATT, CDR2 SNEGSKA (reference sequence). This CDR3 region has 13 residues. V lost 3 bases and J lost 8, with 16 bases in between. The CDR3 sequence is CSASSRKGQEAFF. The CDR3 region has the DNA TGCAGTGCTAGTAGTAGGAAAGGACAGGAAGCTTTCTTT.

This clone appeared a single time. The rearrangement links TRBV18 to TRBJ1-2; D is unresolved. V gave up 2 bases and J gave up 7 bases, with 11 bases separating them. The CDR3 sequence is 13 residues long. The germline V gene encodes CDR1 KGHSH and CDR2 LQKENI. In nucleotides, the CDR3 is TGTGCCAGCTCACCAGGCGCGGGGTCTGGCTACACCTTC. The encoded protein is CASSPGAGSGYTF.

Comments on this clone: Mismatch with germline at one junction end may stem from a read error. This chain connects TRBV6-5 to TRBJ1-1; D is undetermined. Germline CDR1 MNHEY, CDR2 SVGAGI. This CDR3 spans 11 amino acids. CDR3 sequence: CTSSQVIQAFF. The CDR3 bases are TGTACCAGCAGTCAGGTTATCCAAGCTTTCTTT.